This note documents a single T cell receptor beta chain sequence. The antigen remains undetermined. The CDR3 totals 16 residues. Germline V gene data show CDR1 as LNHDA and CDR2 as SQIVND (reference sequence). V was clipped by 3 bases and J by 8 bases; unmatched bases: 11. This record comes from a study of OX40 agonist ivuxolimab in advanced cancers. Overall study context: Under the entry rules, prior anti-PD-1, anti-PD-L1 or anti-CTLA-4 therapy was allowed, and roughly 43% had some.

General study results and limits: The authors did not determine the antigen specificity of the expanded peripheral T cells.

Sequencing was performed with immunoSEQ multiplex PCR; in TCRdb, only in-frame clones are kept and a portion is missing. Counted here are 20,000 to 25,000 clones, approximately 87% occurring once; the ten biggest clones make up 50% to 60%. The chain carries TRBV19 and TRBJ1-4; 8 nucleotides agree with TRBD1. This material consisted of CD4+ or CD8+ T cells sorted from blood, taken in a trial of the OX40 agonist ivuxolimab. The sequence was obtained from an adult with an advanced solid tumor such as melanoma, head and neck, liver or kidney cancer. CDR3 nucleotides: TGTGCCAGTAGTATCGGTGGACAGGGAGGAGAGGAAAAACTGTTTTTT. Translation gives CASSIGGQGGEEKLFF. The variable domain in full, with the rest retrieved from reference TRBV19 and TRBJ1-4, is DGGITQSPKYLFRKEGQNVTLSCEQNLNHDAMYWYRQDPGQGLRLIYYSQIVNDFQKGDIAEGYSVSREKKESFPLTVTSAQKNPTAFYLCASSIGGQGGEEKLFFGSGTQLSVL.